This TCR beta chain was identified during a study of T cells in Graves' hyperthyroidism and ophthalmopathy. Overall study context: Initial diagnosis, before any treatment, was when peripheral blood was collected.

Losses at the gene ends were 6 bases for V and 5 bases for J; bases not matched to a gene: 16. Germline CDR1 and CDR2: MNHNS and SASEGT. The CDR3 totals 16 residues. Notes on the study in general: Among thyroid clonotypes expanded above 0.001, most also appeared in blood. In validation, the model predicted ophthalmopathy. These predictions came a median about 6.5 months before onset.

This clonotype was seen repeatedly, ten times or more. Its antigen is undetermined. Researchers took RNA transcripts and amplified the TCR beta CDR3 regions from them. TCR CDR3 regions were first amplified by RT-PCR with HTBI primers. TCRdb re-called the multiplex PCR reads with MiXCR, one entry per CDR3 protein. Of about 380,000 distinct CDR3 sequences in the sample, about 14% were seen once. The sequenced material came from blood. This clonotype was obtained from a man under 40 with Graves' hyperthyroidism that later progressed to Graves' ophthalmopathy. The chain links TRBV6-1 to TRBJ2-7, with 7 bases fitting TRBD1. DNA of the CDR3: TGTGCCAGCAGCCAACTCCCGAGACAGGGTAGCAACGAGCAGTACTTC. Translation: CASSQLPRQGSNEQYF.